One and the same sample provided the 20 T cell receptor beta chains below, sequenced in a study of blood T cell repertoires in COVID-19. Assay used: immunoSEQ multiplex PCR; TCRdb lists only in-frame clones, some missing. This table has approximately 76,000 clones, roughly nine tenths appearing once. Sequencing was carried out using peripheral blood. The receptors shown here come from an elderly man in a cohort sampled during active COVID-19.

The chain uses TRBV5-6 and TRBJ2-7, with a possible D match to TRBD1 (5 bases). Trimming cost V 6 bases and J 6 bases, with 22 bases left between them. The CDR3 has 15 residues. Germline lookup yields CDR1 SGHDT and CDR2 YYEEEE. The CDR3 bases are TGTGCCAGCATCGAAAGGGGTAGAACGTTCGGCGAGCAGTACGTC. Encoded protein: CASIERGRTFGEQYV.

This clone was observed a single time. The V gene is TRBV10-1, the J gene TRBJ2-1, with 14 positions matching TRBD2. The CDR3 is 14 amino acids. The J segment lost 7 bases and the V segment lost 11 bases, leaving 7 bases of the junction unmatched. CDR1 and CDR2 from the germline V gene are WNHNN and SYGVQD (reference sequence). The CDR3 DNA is TGCGCCGGGAGACTAGCGGGGGGGCCGAATGAGCAGTTCTTC. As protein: CAGRLAGGPNEQFF.

The CDR3 DNA reads as TGTGCCAGCAGCCAACAAAGACTAGCCCAAGAGACCCAGTACTTC. It specifies CASSQQRLAQETQYF. This chain connects TRBV4-2 to TRBJ2-5; 7 nucleotides agree with TRBD2. J gave up 1 base and V 2 bases, and 4 bases lay outside the gene matches. This CDR3 is 15 amino acids long. Germline V gives CDR1 LGHNA, CDR2 YNFKEQ.

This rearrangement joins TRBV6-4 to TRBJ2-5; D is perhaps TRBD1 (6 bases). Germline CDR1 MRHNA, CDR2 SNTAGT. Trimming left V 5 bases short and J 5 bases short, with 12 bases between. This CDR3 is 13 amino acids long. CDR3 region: CASSQTGTETQYF. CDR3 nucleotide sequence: TGTGCCAGCAGTCAAACAGGGACGGAGACCCAGTACTTC.

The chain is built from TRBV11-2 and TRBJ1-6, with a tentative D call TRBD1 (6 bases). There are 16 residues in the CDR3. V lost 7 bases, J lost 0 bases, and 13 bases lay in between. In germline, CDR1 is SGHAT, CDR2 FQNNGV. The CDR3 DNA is TGTGCCAGCACCACAACAGGGCACTCCTATAATTCACCCCTCCACTTT. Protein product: CASTTTGHSYNSPLHF.

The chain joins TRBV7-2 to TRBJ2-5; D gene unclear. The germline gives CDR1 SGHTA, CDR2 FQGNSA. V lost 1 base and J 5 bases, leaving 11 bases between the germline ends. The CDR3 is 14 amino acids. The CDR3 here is CASSLVSVVETQYF. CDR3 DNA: TGTGCCAGCAGCTTAGTAAGCGTCGTTGAGACCCAGTACTTC.

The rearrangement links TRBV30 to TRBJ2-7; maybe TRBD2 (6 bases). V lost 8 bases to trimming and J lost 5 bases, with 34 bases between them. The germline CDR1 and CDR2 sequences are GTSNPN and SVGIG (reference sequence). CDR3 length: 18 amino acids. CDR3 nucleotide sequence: TGTGCCGGGACCTTGATTTCCATACTACACCGGGGGAGCGACGAGCAGTACGTC. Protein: CAGTLISILHRGSDEQYV.

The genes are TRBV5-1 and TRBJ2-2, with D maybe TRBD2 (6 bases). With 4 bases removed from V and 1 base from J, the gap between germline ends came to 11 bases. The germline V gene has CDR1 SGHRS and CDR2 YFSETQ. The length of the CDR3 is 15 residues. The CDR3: CASSAGLMNTGELFF. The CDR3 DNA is TGCGCCAGCAGCGCGGGACTGATGAACACCGGGGAGCTGTTTTTT.

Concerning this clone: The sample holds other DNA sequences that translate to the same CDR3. The CDR3, as DNA: TGTGCCAGCAGCTTAGACAGGGTATACGAGCAGTACTTC. Residues: CASSLDRVYEQYF. This chain links TRBV7-2 with TRBJ2-7; tentatively, D is TRBD1 (6 bases). The CDR3 is 13 residues long. Trimming shortened V by 1 base and J by 4 bases, and 8 bases separated the two germline ends. Germline lookup yields CDR1 SGHTA and CDR2 FQGNSA.

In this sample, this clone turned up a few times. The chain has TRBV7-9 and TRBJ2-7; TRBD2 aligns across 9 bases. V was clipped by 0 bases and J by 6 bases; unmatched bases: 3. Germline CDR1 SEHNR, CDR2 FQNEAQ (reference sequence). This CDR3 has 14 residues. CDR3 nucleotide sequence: TGTGCCAGCAGCTTAGCCAGCGGGGGGCCCGAGCAGTACTTC. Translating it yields CASSLASGGPEQYF.

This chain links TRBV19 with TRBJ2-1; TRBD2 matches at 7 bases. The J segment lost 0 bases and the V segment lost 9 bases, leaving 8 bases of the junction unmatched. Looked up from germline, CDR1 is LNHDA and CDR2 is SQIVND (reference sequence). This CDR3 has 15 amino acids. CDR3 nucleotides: TGTGCCAGACCCACCGGGGGGAGCTCCTACAATGAGCAGTTCTTC. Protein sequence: CARPTGGSSYNEQFF.

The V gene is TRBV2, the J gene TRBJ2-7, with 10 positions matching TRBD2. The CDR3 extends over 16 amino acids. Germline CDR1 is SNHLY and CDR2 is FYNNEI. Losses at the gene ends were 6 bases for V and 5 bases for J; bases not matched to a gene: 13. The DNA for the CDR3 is TGTGCCAGCAGCGTCACAAGAGCGGGGGGGATAAACGAGCAGTACTTC. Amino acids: CASSVTRAGGINEQYF.

CDR3 loop: CASSLRDYEQYF. The CDR3 DNA follows: TGTGCCAGCAGCCTCCGAGACTACGAGCAGTACTTC. The chain links TRBV3-1 (or the pseudogene TRBV3-2) to TRBJ2-7, with no clear D. The CDR3 spans 12 residues. CDR1 LGHDT and CDR2 YNNKEL come from the germline V gene (reference sequence). V shed 4 bases and J shed 3 bases, with 7 bases lying between them.

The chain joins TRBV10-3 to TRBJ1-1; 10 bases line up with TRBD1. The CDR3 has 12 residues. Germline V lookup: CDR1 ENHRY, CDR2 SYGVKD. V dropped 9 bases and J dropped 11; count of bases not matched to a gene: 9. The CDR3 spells CAIKGRDRGAFF. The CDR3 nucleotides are TGTGCCATTAAGGGGAGGGACAGGGGTGCTTTCTTT.

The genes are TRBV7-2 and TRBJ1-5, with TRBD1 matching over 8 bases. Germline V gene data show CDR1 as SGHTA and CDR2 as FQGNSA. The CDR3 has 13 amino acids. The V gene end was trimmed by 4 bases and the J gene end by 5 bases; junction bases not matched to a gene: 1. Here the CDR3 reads CASSWTGYQPQHF. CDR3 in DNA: TGTGCCAGCAGCTGGACAGGGTATCAGCCCCAGCATTTT.

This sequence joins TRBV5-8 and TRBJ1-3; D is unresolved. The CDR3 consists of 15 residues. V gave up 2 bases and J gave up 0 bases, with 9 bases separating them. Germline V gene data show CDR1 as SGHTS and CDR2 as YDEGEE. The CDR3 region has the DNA TGTGCCAGCAGCTTTATCCGGAGCTCTGGAAACACCATATATTTT. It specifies CASSFIRSSGNTIYF.

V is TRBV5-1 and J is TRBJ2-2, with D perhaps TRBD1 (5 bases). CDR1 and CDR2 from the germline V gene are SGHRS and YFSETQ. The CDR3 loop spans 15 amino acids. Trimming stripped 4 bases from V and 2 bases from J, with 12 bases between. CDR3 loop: CASSRTGDNTGELFF. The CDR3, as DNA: TGCGCCAGCAGCCGAACAGGAGATAACACCGGGGAGCTGTTTTTT.

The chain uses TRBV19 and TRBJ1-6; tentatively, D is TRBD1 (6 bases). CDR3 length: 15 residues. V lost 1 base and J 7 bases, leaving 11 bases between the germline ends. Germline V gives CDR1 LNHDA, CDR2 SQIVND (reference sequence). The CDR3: CASSIGQGTNSPLHF. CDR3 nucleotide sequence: TGTGCCAGTAGTATAGGTCAGGGGACCAATTCACCCCTCCACTTT.

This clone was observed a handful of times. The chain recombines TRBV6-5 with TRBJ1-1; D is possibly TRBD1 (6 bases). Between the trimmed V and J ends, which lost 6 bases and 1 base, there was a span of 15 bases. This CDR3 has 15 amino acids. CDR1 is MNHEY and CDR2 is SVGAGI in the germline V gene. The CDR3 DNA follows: TGTGCCAGCAGCTATCGGACAGTGAAGAACACTGAAGCTTTCTTT. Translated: CASSYRTVKNTEAFF.

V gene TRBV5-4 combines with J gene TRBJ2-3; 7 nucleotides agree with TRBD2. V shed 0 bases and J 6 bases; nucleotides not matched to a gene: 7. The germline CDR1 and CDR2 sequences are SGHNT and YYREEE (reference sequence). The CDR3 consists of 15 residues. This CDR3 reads CASSLATSVPDTQYF. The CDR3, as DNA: TGTGCCAGCAGCTTGGCCACTAGCGTACCTGATACGCAGTATTTT.